These T cell receptor beta chains were read from a single sample in a study of OX40 agonist ivuxolimab in advanced cancers. Profiling relied on immunoSEQ multiplex PCR, and the TCRdb table lists in-frame clones only, not all of them. The repertoire includes 45,000 to 55,000 clones, roughly 92% of them detected once, and more than 10% sits in the top ten. The sample consisted of CD4+ or CD8+ T cells sorted from blood, taken in a trial of the OX40 agonist ivuxolimab. The source of these receptors is an adult with an advanced solid tumor such as melanoma, head and neck, liver or kidney cancer. Each CDR3 is given with its conserved first and last residue. The D gene is left open where the match is weak. Only part of the rows carry a size: once, few, many, or a class if the clone is expanded.

d_call	clone_size	v_call	j_call	cdr3_aa	cdr3_nt
TRBD1	NA	TRBV19	TRBJ2-7	CASSPGQGLIYEQYF	TGTGCCAGTAGCCCGGGACAGGGACTTATCTACGAGCAGTACTTC
TRBD2	NA	TRBV11-3	TRBJ2-3	CASGLGRATDTQYF	TGTGCCAGCGGTCTAGGGAGGGCGACAGATACGCAGTATTTT
NA	NA	TRBV6-6	TRBJ1-1	CASKGGAWNTEAFF	TGTGCCAGCAAGGGGGGGGCTTGGAACACTGAAGCTTTCTTT
NA	NA	TRBV30	TRBJ1-4	CAWSVPEDSVEKLFF	TGTGCCTGGAGTGTACCCGAGGACAGTGTGGAAAAACTGTTTTTT
TRBD1	NA	TRBV5-1	TRBJ1-1	CASSWTGGAEEAFF	TGCGCCAGCAGCTGGACAGGGGGCGCAGAGGAAGCTTTCTTT
NA	NA	TRBV29-1	TRBJ1-4	CSVDTKGDEKLFF	TGCAGCGTTGACACTAAGGGTGATGAAAAACTGTTTTTT
NA	NA	TRBV7-9	TRBJ2-1	CASSLAFISYNEQFF	TGTGCCAGCAGCTTAGCGTTCATTTCCTACAATGAGCAGTTCTTC
TRBD2	NA	TRBV30	TRBJ2-7	CAWSVGLAGGYEQYF	TGTGCCTGGAGTGTGGGACTAGCGGGAGGTTACGAGCAGTACTTC
TRBD1	NA	TRBV27	TRBJ2-3	CASSPRQGAFLDTQYF	TGTGCCAGCAGTCCTCGACAGGGGGCGTTTTTGGATACGCAGTATTTT
NA	NA	TRBV4-1	TRBJ1-3	CASSQGQGNTIYF	TGCGCCAGCAGCCAAGGGCAGGGAAACACCATATATTTT
TRBD2	NA	TRBV30	TRBJ2-7	CAWRDLAGGPYEQYF	TGTGCCTGGAGAGACCTAGCGGGAGGGCCGTACGAGCAGTACTTC
NA	NA	TRBV6-6	TRBJ2-3	CASSYGDTQYF	TGTGCCAGCAGTTACGGGGATACGCAGTATTTT
NA	NA	TRBV21-1	TRBJ2-2	CASSGQLNTGELFF	TGTGCCAGCAGCGGACAGCTGAACACCGGGGAGCTGTTTTTT
NA	NA	TRBV4-1	TRBJ2-7	CASSQVPPASYEQYF	TGCGCCAGCAGCCAAGTCCCCCCTGCCTCCTACGAGCAGTACTTC
TRBD2	NA	TRBV28	TRBJ2-7	CASTQVGVLAGPREQYF	TGTGCCAGCACCCAGGTGGGGGTACTAGCGGGACCTCGCGAGCAGTACTTC
NA	NA	TRBV13	TRBJ2-7	CASSLGMGSSYEQYF	TGTGCCAGCAGCTTAGGTATGGGTAGCTCCTACGAGCAGTACTTC
NA	NA	TRBV10-3	TRBJ2-2	CAANQQDLNTGELFF	TGTGCCGCGAACCAACAGGATTTGAACACCGGGGAGCTGTTTTTT
NA	NA	TRBV7-8	TRBJ2-1	CASSLGGSGLLSYNEQFF	TGTGCCAGCAGCTTAGGGGGTAGCGGCTTGCTCTCCTACAATGAGCAGTTCTTC
TRBD2	NA	TRBV7-6	TRBJ2-2	CASRKGLAGEVGELFF	TGTGCCAGCAGAAAGGGACTAGCGGGAGAAGTCGGGGAGCTGTTTTTT
TRBD1	medium-sized	TRBV5-5	TRBJ1-2	CASSFFGRGSSHGYTF	TGTGCCAGCAGCTTTTTCGGCAGGGGGTCTTCGCATGGCTACACCTTC
TRBD2	NA	TRBV19	TRBJ2-1	CASRGLAGGYEQFF	TGTGCCAGTAGGGGACTAGCGGGAGGGTATGAGCAGTTCTTC
TRBD1	NA	TRBV6-5	TRBJ2-7	CASSPDRVSYEQYF	TGTGCCAGCAGCCCCGACAGGGTCTCCTACGAGCAGTACTTC